This TCR beta chain was observed in a study of cytomegalovirus exposure and HLA in healthy donors. Germline values: CDR1 MNHNY, CDR2 SVGAGI (reference sequence). V was pared by 0 bases and J by 7 bases, with 15 bases between. The CDR3 runs 15 residues. Both 60 Vbeta primers and 13 Jbeta primers went into the PCR. Measured with immunoSEQ multiplex PCR; TCRdb has only the in-frame clones, and not every one. In the table there are about 130,000 clones, under 90% of which are singletons. This TCR was sampled from a woman in her 40s in good health and CMV-seronegative. The J gene is TRBJ1-2, the V gene TRBV6-6, with a possible D match to TRBD1 (5 bases). Specimen: PBMCs. The CDR3 nucleotides read TGTGCCAGCAGTTACTCGGGGCAGAGCTCGTGTGGCTACACCTTC. This translates into CASSYSGQSSCGYTF.